The TCR beta chain described here comes from a study of T cell responses to AZD1222 COVID-19 vaccine. About the research overall: Analysis merged second doses at about 4 or about 12 weeks. Findings of the study overall: Donors were chiefly white British, with a greater number of females, and clonal diversity was perhaps underestimated.

Regarding this clone: Its antigen is unknown.

Generated by immunoSEQ multiplex PCR, the TCRdb table keeps only in-frame clones and is missing some. The profile covers 140,000 to 150,000 clones, with approximately 90% appearing a single time and more than 3.5% taken by the ten largest. V trimming: 4 bases; J trimming: 13 bases; junction bases outside the gene matches: 10. From germline, CDR1 is SGHTA and CDR2 FQGNSA. The CDR3 has 13 residues. The TCR sequence derives from an adult in good health. The material sequenced was peripheral blood, taken on day 0 of AZD1222 vaccination. The chain links TRBV7-2 to TRBJ2-1; 7 bases fit TRBD2. The CDR3 coding sequence is TGTGCCAGCAGCTCCCCTACGGCGGGAGCTCAGTTCTTC. It encodes CASSSPTAGAQFF. Filled out from reference TRBV7-2 and TRBJ2-1, the complete variable domain reads GAGVSQSPSNKVTEKGKDVELRCDPISGHTALYWYRQSLGQGLEFLIYFQGNSAPDKSGLPSDRFSAERTGGSVSTLTIQRTQQEDSAVYLCASSSPTAGAQFFGPGTRLTVL.